The 8 T cell receptor delta chains given below trace back to one sample, sequenced in a study of gamma-delta T cells after stem cell transplantation. TCRdb reanalysed the RT-PCR reads via CATT. The sample gives 9,000 to 13,000 delta-chain clones, 1% to 1.5% of which show up once; under 13% is in the top ten. Source material: gamma-delta T cells. These receptor sequences come from a human donor. It is not recorded whose cells these are; they may come from a transplant donor.

This clone was found a few times. For this DNA, TCRdb reports the protein of a much larger clone, which diverges at residue 14, most likely from a read error; the protein presented here is translated directly from the DNA. The chain couples TRDV2 to TRDJ1, with D hard to call. CDR3 length equals 16 residues. Germline loops: CDR1 GEAIGNYY, CDR2 EKD. CDR3 residues: CACDTVGVTGTDKPIF. The DNA for the CDR3 is TGTGCCTGTGACACCGTAGGAGTGACGGGCACCGATAAACCCATCTTT.

Judged by abundance, this clone is medium-sized. Other DNA sequences in this specimen translate into the identical CDR3. This chain joins TRDV2 and TRDJ1; 10 positions agree with TRDD3. V lost 0 bases to trimming and J lost 0 bases; unmatched junction nucleotides: 6. The germline V gene encodes CDR1 GEAIGNYY and CDR2 EKD. CDR3 length: 17 amino acids. CDR3 sequence reads: CACDTMGDTADTDKLIF. The CDR3, as DNA: TGTGCCTGTGACACCATGGGGGATACTGCGGACACCGATAAACTCATCTTT.

This clone was counted only a few times. One base away lies a much larger clone, so this may be a sequencing read error. The sample contains more than one DNA sequence encoding this CDR3. This rearrangement joins TRDV2 to TRDJ3, with unresolved D. V lost 0 bases to trimming and J lost 0 bases, with 20 bases between them. From germline, CDR1 is GEAIGNYY and CDR2 EKD. This CDR3 is built from 21 residues. CDR3 DNA: TGTGCCTGTGACACCGTTGTGATGGGAGATCTTAGCTCCTGGGACACCCGACAGATGTTTTTC. Residues: CACDTVVMGDLSSWDTRQMFF.

This clone showed up just a few times. The mismatch at residue 4 between this DNA's translation and the TCRdb protein of a much larger clone likely reflects a read error; the protein shown is translated from the DNA. J is TRDJ1 and V is TRDV2; 7 bases fit TRDD3. The CDR3 is made up of 17 amino acids. Germline V gene lookup returns CDR1 GEAIGNYY and CDR2 EKD. CDR3 in amino acids: CACGTVWRTGAGNKLIF. CDR3 DNA: TGTGCCTGTGGCACCGTGTGGCGTACTGGGGCAGGGAATAAACTCATCTTT.

This clone came up many times. This chain connects TRDV2 to TRDJ1; 8 bases match TRDD3. With V trimmed by 1 base and J by 0 bases, 12 bases remained unmatched. Germline-derived CDR1 and CDR2 are GEAIGNYY and EKD. The CDR3 totals 18 residues. The CDR3 DNA reads TGTGCCTGTGACACTTTGACCGTACTGGGGGCTTACACCGATAAACTCATCTTT. Residues: CACDTLTVLGAYTDKLIF.

In its sample, this clone was seen a few times. A clone one base away is much larger, so this may be a read error. This sample also contains other DNA sequences that code for the same CDR3. The chain uses TRDV2 and TRDJ1; 13 bases are shared with TRDD3. CDR1 and CDR2 (germline): GEAIGNYY, EKD. The CDR3 is 17 amino acids. V was pared by 3 bases and J by 5 bases, with 11 bases of the junction left unmatched. CDR3 in amino acids: CACDALLGDTQGDKLIF. In DNA form, the CDR3 reads TGTGCCTGTGACGCTTTACTGGGGGATACGCAAGGAGATAAACTCATCTTT.

The sample holds a few counts of this clone. The V gene is TRDV2, the J gene TRDJ1; 13 bases agree with TRDD3. CDR1 GEAIGNYY and CDR2 EKD come from the germline V gene. V was clipped by 2 bases and J by 0 bases; unmatched bases: 5. CDR3 length: 17 amino acids. CDR3 coding DNA: TGTGCCTGTGACAAGCTACTGGGGGATACGTACACCGATAAACTCATCTTT. Its protein is CACDKLLGDTYTDKLIF.

Turning to this clone: This may come from a read error, since a much larger clone is one base off. Other DNA sequences within the sample encode an identical CDR3. The chain combines TRDV2 with TRDJ1; perhaps TRDD3 as D (6 bases). This CDR3 spans 18 amino acids. Germline CDR1 GEAIGNYY, CDR2 EKD. The DNA of the CDR3 is TGCGCCTGTGACCCGACCCCCCTCCCGGGGGAGAGGAGCGATAAACTCATCTTT. Translating it yields CACDPTPLPGERSDKLIF.